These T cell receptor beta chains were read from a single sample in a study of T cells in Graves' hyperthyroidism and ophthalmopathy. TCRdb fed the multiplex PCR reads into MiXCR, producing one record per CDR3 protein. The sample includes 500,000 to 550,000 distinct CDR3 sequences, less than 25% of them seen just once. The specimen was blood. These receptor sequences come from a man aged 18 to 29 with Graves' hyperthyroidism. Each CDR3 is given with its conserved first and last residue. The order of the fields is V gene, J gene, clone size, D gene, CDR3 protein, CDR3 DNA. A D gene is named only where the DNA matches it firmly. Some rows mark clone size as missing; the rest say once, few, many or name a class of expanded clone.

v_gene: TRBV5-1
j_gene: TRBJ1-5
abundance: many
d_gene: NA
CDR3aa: CASSEDGLVNQPQHF
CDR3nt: TGCGCCAGCAGTGAGGATGGATTAGTCAATCAGCCCCAGCATTTT

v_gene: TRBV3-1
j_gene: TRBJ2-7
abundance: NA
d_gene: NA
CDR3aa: CASRQEGARGPSVYEQYF
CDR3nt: TGTGCCAGCAGGCAAGAAGGGGCACGCGGACCGTCCGTCTACGAGCAGTACTTC

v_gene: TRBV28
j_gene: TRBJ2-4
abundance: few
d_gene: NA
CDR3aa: CASISTREDIQYF
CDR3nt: TGTGCCAGCATCTCAACCCGAGAGGACATTCAGTACTTC

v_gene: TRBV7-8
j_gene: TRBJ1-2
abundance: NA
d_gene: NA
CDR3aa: CASSSFPGAQGYTF
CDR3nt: TGTGCCAGCAGCTCATTTCCGGGGGCCCAAGGCTACACCTTC

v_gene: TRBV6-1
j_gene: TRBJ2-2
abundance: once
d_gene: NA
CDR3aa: CASSELVGGGTGELFF
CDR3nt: TGTGCCAGCAGTGAATTGGTTGGAGGGGGTACCGGGGAGCTGTTTTTT

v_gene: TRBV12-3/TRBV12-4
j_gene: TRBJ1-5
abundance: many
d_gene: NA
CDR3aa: CASTRDQRGNQPQHF
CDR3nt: TGTGCCAGCACCCGGGACCAGCGGGGCAATCAGCCCCAGCATTTT

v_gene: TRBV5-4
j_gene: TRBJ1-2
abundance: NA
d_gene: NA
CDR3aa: CASSSYTGPRNYGYTF
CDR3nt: TGTGCCAGCAGCTCATACACCGGACCGAGGAACTATGGCTACACCTTC

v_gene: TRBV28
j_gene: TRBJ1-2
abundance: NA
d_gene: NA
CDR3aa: CASSQNSIYTF
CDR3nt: TGTGCCAGCAGCCAGAACAGCATCTACACCTTC

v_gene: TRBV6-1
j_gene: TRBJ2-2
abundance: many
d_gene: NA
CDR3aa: CASRGRTTGELFF
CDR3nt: TGTGCCAGCAGGGGCAGAACCACCGGGGAGCTGTTTTTT

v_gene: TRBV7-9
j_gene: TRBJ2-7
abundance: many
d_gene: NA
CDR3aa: CASSQAGTYEQYF
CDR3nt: TGTGCCAGCAGCCAGGCGGGGACTTACGAGCAGTACTTC

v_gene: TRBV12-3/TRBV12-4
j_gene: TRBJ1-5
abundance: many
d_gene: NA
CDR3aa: CASSAREGINQPQHF
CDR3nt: TGTGCCAGCAGCGCCAGGGAGGGGATCAATCAGCCCCAGCATTTT

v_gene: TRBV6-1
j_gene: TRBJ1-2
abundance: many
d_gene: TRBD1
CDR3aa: CASSEGGRGLYGYTF
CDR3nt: TGTGCCAGCAGTGAAGGTGGCAGGGGGCTGTATGGCTACACCTTC

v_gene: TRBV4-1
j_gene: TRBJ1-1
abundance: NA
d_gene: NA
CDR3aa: CANSQDLLRQPMNTEAFF
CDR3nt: TGCGCCAACAGCCAAGATCTGCTGCGACAGCCCATGAACACTGAAGCTTTCTTT

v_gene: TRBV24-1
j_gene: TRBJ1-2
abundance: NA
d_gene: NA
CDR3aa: CATSGEGDPAGARGYTF
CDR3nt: TGTGCCACCAGTGGGGAAGGAGATCCCGCAGGGGCACGCGGCTACACCTTC

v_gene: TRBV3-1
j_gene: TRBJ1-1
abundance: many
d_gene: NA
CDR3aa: CASSQDIWSAQAFF
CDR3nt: TGTGCCAGCAGCCAAGATATTTGGTCCGCGCAAGCTTTCTTT

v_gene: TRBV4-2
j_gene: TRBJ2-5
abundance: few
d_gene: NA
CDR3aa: CASSRGIVQETQYF
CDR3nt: TGTGCCAGCAGCCGGGGAATCGTACAAGAGACCCAGTACTTC

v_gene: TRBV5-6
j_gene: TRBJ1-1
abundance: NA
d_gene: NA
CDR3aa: CASSIGADAEAFF
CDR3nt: TGTGCCAGCAGCATAGGGGCAGACGCTGAAGCTTTCTTT

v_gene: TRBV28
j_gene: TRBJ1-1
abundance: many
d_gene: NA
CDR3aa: CASTTPWGRTEAFF
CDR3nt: TGTGCCAGCACTACACCCTGGGGGCGCACTGAAGCTTTCTTT

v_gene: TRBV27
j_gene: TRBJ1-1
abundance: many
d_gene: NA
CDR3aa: CASSSVAERNTEAFF
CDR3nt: TGTGCCAGCAGTTCGGTGGCGGAGAGGAACACTGAAGCTTTCTTT

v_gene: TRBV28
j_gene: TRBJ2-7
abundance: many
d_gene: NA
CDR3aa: CASSLPGSGYEQYF
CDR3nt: TGTGCCAGCAGTTTACCCGGCTCCGGCTACGAGCAGTACTTC

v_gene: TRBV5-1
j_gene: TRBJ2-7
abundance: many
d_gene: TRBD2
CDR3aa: CASSLLTSGARGSEQYF
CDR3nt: TGCGCCAGCAGCTTACTGACTAGCGGGGCCCGCGGGAGCGAGCAGTACTTC

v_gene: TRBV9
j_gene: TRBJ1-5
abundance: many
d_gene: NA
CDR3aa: CASSVGGYQPQHF
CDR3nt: TGTGCCAGCAGCGTAGGGGGTTATCAGCCCCAGCATTTT

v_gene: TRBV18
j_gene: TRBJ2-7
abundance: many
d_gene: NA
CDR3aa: CASSPPRDGHYEQYF
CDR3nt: TGTGCCAGCTCACCACCTCGGGACGGGCACTACGAGCAGTACTTC

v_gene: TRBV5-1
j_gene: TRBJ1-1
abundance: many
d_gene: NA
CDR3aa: CASRLAGINTEAFF
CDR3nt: TGCGCCAGCCGATTAGCAGGGATTAACACTGAAGCTTTCTTT

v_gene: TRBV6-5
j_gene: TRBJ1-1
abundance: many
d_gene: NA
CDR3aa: CASSYTDSATEAFF
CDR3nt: TGTGCCAGCAGTTACACTGACTCCGCCACTGAAGCTTTCTTT

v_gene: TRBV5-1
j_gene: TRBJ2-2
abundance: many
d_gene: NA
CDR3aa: CASSPGPGASTGELFF
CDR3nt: TGCGCCAGCAGCCCTGGTCCAGGGGCGAGCACCGGGGAGCTGTTTTTT

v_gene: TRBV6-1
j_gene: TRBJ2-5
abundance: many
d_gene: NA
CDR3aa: CASSPNRFPETQYF
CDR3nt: TGTGCCAGCAGCCCAAATCGGTTTCCGGAGACCCAGTACTTC

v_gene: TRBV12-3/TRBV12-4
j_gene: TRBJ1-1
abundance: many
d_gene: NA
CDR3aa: CASRTKGTEAFF
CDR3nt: TGTGCCAGCAGGACGAAAGGGACTGAAGCTTTCTTT

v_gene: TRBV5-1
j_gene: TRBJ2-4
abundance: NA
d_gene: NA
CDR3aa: CASSLREGGVNIQYF
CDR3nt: TGCGCCAGCAGCTTGAGAGAAGGCGGAGTGAACATTCAGTACTTC

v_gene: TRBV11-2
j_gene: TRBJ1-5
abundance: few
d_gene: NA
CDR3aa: CASSLNRAQPQHF
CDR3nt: TGTGCCAGCAGCCTCAATAGGGCTCAGCCCCAGCATTTT

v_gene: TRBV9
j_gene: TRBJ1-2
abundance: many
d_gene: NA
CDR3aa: CASSALRDGPEYGYTF
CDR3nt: TGTGCCAGCAGCGCACTCAGAGACGGGCCCGAGTATGGCTACACCTTC

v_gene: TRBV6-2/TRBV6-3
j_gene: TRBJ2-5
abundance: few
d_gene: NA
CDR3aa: CASSPRQAETQYF
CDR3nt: TGTGCCAGCAGTCCCAGACAGGCGGAGACCCAGTACTTC

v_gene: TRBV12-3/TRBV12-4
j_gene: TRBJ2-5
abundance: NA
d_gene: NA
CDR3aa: CASSSPLGGTQETQYF
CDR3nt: TGTGCCAGCAGTTCCCCCCTTGGAGGGACACAAGAGACCCAGTACTTC

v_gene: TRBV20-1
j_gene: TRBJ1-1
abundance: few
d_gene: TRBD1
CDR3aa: CSAPPDRGTTEAFF
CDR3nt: TGCAGTGCTCCCCCGGACAGGGGCACCACTGAAGCTTTCTTT

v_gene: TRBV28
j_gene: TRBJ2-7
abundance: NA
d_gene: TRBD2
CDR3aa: CASSFGLAGLTAYF
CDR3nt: TGTGCCAGCAGTTTCGGACTAGCGGGACTTACGGCGTACTTC

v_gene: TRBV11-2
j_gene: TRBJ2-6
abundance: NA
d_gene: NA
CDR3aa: CASSLESRSGANVLTF
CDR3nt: TGTGCCAGCAGCTTAGAGTCGCGCTCTGGGGCCAACGTCCTGACTTTC

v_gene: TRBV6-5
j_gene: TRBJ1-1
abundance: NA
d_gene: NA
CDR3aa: CASSYSGGLRNTEAFF
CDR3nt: TGTGCCAGCAGTTACTCCGGGGGACTCAGGAACACTGAAGCTTTCTTT

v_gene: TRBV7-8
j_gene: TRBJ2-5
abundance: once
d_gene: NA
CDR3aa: CASSSVVGAQETQYF
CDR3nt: TGTGCCAGCAGCTCAGTTGTCGGGGCACAAGAGACCCAGTACTTC

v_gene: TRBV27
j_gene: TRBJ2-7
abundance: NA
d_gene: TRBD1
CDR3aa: CASSITGGGGYEQYF
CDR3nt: TGTGCCAGCAGTATTACAGGGGGCGGCGGCTACGAGCAGTACTTC

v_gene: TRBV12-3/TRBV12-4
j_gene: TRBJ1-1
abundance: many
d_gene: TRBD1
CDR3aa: CASSFPTGKAFF
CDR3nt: TGTGCCAGCAGCTTCCCGACAGGGAAAGCTTTCTTT

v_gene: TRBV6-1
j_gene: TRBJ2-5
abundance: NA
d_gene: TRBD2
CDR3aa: CASSEIWTSGAQETQYF
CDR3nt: TGTGCCAGCAGTGAAATCTGGACTAGCGGGGCTCAAGAGACCCAGTACTTC

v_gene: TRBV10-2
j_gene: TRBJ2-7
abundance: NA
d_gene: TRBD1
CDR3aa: CASRYKRGTGRFEQYF
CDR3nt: TGCGCCAGCAGGTATAAACGCGGGACAGGGAGATTCGAGCAGTACTTC